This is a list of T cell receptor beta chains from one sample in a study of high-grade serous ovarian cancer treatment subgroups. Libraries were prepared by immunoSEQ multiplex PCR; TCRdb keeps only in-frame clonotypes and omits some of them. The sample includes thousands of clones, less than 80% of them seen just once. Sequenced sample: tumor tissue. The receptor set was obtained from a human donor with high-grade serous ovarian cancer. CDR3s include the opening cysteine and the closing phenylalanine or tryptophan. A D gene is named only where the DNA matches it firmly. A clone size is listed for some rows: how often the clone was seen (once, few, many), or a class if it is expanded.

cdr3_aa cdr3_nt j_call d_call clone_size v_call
CASSPNSYEQYF TGTGCCAGCTCTCCAAACTCCTACGAGCAGTACTTC TRBJ2-7 - - TRBV18
CATLDSGSYEQYF TGTGCCACCCTGGATAGCGGGAGTTACGAGCAGTACTTC TRBJ2-7 TRBD2 few TRBV28
CASSLQNSQKETQYF TGTGCCAGCAGTTTACAAAACTCCCAGAAGGAGACCCAGTACTTC TRBJ2-5 - - TRBV11-3
CATSTPSAGNTIYF TGTGCCACCAGCACCCCCTCAGCTGGAAACACCATATATTTT TRBJ1-3 - - TRBV15
CASSNADRGNGYEQYF TGTGCCAGCAGCAACGCGGACAGGGGAAATGGCTACGAGCAGTACTTC TRBJ2-7 - - TRBV21-1
CASSLSDESWGNIQYF TGTGCCAGCAGCCTATCTGACGAGTCGTGGGGAAACATTCAGTACTTC TRBJ2-4 - - TRBV11-2
CASSGKTSGSYEQYF TGTGCCAGCAGTGGTAAGACTAGCGGGAGCTACGAGCAGTACTTC TRBJ2-7 TRBD2 - TRBV25-1
CASSAKYPGQGPDTQYF TGTGCCAGTAGTGCCAAATACCCGGGACAGGGCCCAGATACGCAGTATTTT TRBJ2-3 TRBD1 once TRBV19
CASSPRPGTGVYEQYF TGTGCCAGCAGCCCTCGGCCCGGGACAGGGGTCTACGAGCAGTACTTC TRBJ2-7 TRBD1 - TRBV5-5
CASLRDSSYNSPLHF TGTGCCAGCCTCAGGGACAGCTCCTATAATTCACCCCTCCACTTT TRBJ1-6 TRBD1 - TRBV2
CASSPRDRDYVEQYF TGTGCCAGCAGCCCAAGGGACAGGGACTACGTGGAGCAGTACTTC TRBJ2-5 TRBD1 - TRBV7-9
CASSLRLAGETQYF TGTGCCAGCAGTTTACGTCTAGCGGGAGAGACCCAGTACTTC TRBJ2-5 TRBD2 - TRBV27
CASSPVAGELFF TGTGCCAGCTCACCTGTAGCCGGGGAGCTGTTTTTT TRBJ2-2 - once TRBV18
CSVVGQTGNAKNIQYF TGCAGCGTCGTGGGGCAAACAGGGAACGCCAAAAACATTCAGTACTTC TRBJ2-4 - once TRBV29-1
CASSPGPGEQFF TGTGCCAGCAGCCCGGGGCCCGGAGAGCAGTTCTTC TRBJ2-1 - - TRBV13
CASSFTGQGSQGANVLTF TGCGCCAGCAGCTTTACGGGACAGGGTTCTCAAGGGGCCAACGTCCTGACTTTC TRBJ2-6 TRBD1 once TRBV5-1
CASSFLGPENTGELFF TGCGCCAGCAGCTTTTTGGGACCCGAGAACACCGGGGAGCTGTTTTTT TRBJ2-2 - - TRBV5-1
CASSPGLGPYEQYF TGTGCCAGCAGCCCTGGACTAGGGCCCTACGAGCAGTACTTC TRBJ2-7 TRBD2 few TRBV7-2
CASRDISSAVEGYNEQFF TGTGCCAGCAGGGATATTTCGAGCGCGGTGGAAGGGTACAATGAGCAGTTCTTC TRBJ2-1 - few TRBV28
CASSIVAGRSNQPQHF TGTGCCAGTAGTATAGTAGCGGGTCGGAGCAATCAGCCCCAGCATTTT TRBJ1-5 - - TRBV19
CASSPHIDGTQYF TGTGCCAGCAGTCCCCACATTGATGGGACGCAGTATTTT TRBJ2-3 - - TRBV27
CASSRTVNTGELFF TGTGCCAGCAGTCGGACAGTAAACACCGGGGAGCTGTTTTTT TRBJ2-2 - once TRBV7-2
CASRSGTVNSPLHF TGTGCCAGCAGATCCGGGACGGTTAATTCACCCCTCCACTTT TRBJ1-6 - - TRBV27
CASSFGRERDKNIQYF TGTGCCAGTAGTTTTGGGCGGGAGAGGGACAAAAACATTCAGTACTTC TRBJ2-4 TRBD2 few TRBV19
CASSNRPERTDTQYF TGTGCCAGTAGTAATAGGCCCGAGCGAACAGATACGCAGTATTTT TRBJ2-3 - few TRBV19
CASSLAPSGYSSYEQYF TGTGCCAGCAGCTTAGCCCCTAGTGGTTACAGCTCCTACGAGCAGTACTTC TRBJ2-7 - - TRBV7-2
CASSPGLAGEWQYF TGTGCCAGCAGCCCGGGACTAGCGGGAGAATGGCAGTACTTC TRBJ2-7 TRBD2 - TRBV27
CASSSEGETQYF TGTGCCAGCAGCTCCGAGGGAGAGACCCAGTACTTC TRBJ2-5 - - TRBV7-9
CASSLGTGSYEQYF TGTGCCAGCAGCTTGGGGACAGGCTCCTACGAGCAGTACTTC TRBJ2-7 TRBD1 - TRBV6-6
CASSWEDDYEQYF TGTGCCAGCAGCTGGGAGGACGATTACGAGCAGTACTTC TRBJ2-7 - - TRBV5-6
CASSLVDGSDTGELFF TGTGCCAGCAGCTTAGTCGACGGGAGCGACACCGGGGAGCTGTTTTTT TRBJ2-2 - few TRBV11-3
CASSPTRTVWTIYF TGTGCCAGCAGTCCTACTCGGACGGTCTGGACCATATATTTT TRBJ1-3 - - TRBV28
CATVRDSNTEAFF TGTGCCACCGTCCGGGACAGCAACACTGAAGCTTTCTTT TRBJ1-1 TRBD1 few TRBV15
CASSLEGNTEAFF TGTGCCAGCAGCTTAGAGGGGAACACTGAAGCTTTCTTT TRBJ1-1 - - TRBV7-2
CASSQEVVRSGRMNTGELFF TGTGCCAGCAGCCAAGAAGTTGTACGGAGCGGGAGGATGAACACCGGGGAGCTGTTTTTT TRBJ2-2 TRBD2 - TRBV14
CASRPSGGEGTQYF TGTGCCAGCCGCCCCTCAGGGGGAGAGGGGACCCAGTACTTC TRBJ2-5 TRBD1 - TRBV7-6
CATTRTSGQETQYF TGTGCCACCACCCGGACTAGCGGCCAAGAGACCCAGTACTTC TRBJ2-5 TRBD2 few TRBV15
CASSYQGMNTEAFF TGTGCCAGCAGCTATCAGGGGATGAACACTGAAGCTTTCTTT TRBJ1-1 - - TRBV5-4
CASGAGSYNEQFF TGTGCCAGCGGTGCGGGTTCCTACAATGAGCAGTTCTTC TRBJ2-1 - - TRBV6-6
CASSFTSEGSDF TGTGCCAGCAGTTTTACTAGCGAGGGTAGTGATTTT TRBJ2-3 TRBD2 few TRBV28